This T cell receptor (beta chain) was identified during a study of technical replicates of blood from several donors. V was trimmed by 6 bases and J by 5 bases, leaving 17 bases between them. In germline, CDR1 is ENHRY, CDR2 SYGVKD. The CDR3 loop spans 14 amino acids. Profiled with immunoSEQ multiplex PCR; TCRdb holds only in-frame clones, not every one. The sample records tens of thousands of clones, roughly 98% being singletons. The V and J genes are TRBV10-3 and TRBJ2-7; a weak D match, TRBD1 (6 bases). This sequence was found in a human donor in good health. What was sequenced was T cells isolated from PBMCs. The CDR3 loop is CAISTQQGLDEQYF. In nucleotides, the CDR3 is TGTGCCATCAGCACCCAACAGGGTCTCGACGAGCAGTACTTC.